The clone carrying this TCR beta chain was picked up a small number of times. The antigen is undetermined. These data come from a study of cytomegalovirus exposure and HLA in healthy donors. The study, taken as a whole, reports: Segments of the TCR beta V type were, in most cases, productive about 87% or about 30% of the time in an earlier analysis.

Participants comprised healthy donors of bone marrow. The PCR used 60 Vbeta and 13 Jbeta primers. The assay was immunoSEQ multiplex PCR, and TCRdb's table has in-frame clones only and misses some. Of 90,000 to 110,000 clones listed, 69% are singletons. In germline, CDR1 is SGHKS, CDR2 YYEKEE (reference sequence). The CDR3 contains 16 residues. V lost 0 bases, J lost 4 bases, and 16 bases lay in between. The TCR comes from a man aged 25 to 45 in good health and CMV-seronegative. The chain couples TRBV5-5 to TRBJ1-2; D may be TRBD1 (5 bases). The sample taken for sequencing was PBMCs. The CDR3 sequence is CASSLARTSSGYGYTF. In DNA form, the CDR3 reads TGTGCCAGCAGCTTGGCCAGGACAAGTTCTGGCTATGGCTACACCTTC.